This T cell receptor beta chain is drawn from a study of blood T cell repertoires in COVID-19. Across the study: The United States, Italy and Spain provided the acute and convalescent COVID-19 samples. T cells, B-cell-depleted T cells, or PBMCs provided the cDNA or gDNA that served as material.

This clone was recorded a few times. In the original processing: Amplified reference gene primers provided the basis for estimating nucleated cell counts. Profiled with immunoSEQ multiplex PCR; TCRdb holds only in-frame clones, not every one. V and J calls and clone size follow that table, whereas D and trimming were derived from the DNA. In the table there are 100,000 to 120,000 clones, about 85% of which are singletons. The junction had 7 bases not matched to a gene; V was cut back by 4 bases and J by 1 base. CDR1 MGHRA and CDR2 YSYEKL come from the germline V gene. CDR3 length: 16 residues. The chain uses TRBV4-1 and TRBJ1-2, with TRBD1 matching over 9 bases. Material: peripheral blood. The sequence was collected from a woman in her fifties or sixties with COVID-19, enrolled during active disease. CDR3 amino acids: CASSPSWTGDNYGYTF. Written as DNA, the CDR3 is TGCGCCAGCAGCCCAAGTTGGACAGGGGATAACTATGGCTACACCTTC.